Each of the 6 T cell receptor beta chains below was sequenced from the same sample in a study of T cells in Graves' hyperthyroidism and ophthalmopathy. TCR beta CDR3 regions were amplified from RNA transcripts. The study used the HTBI primer set for a first-round RT-PCR of the TCR CDR3. TCRdb itself ran the multiplex PCR reads through MiXCR, one entry per CDR3 protein. This sample has some 320,000 distinct CDR3 sequences, with roughly an eighth found just once. The sample comprised blood. The origin of the receptors is a woman between 35 and 50 years old with Graves' ophthalmopathy.

Regarding this clonotype: Lacking the conserved final phenylalanine or tryptophan, this CDR3 likely reflects a read error. The chain links TRBV3-1 to TRBJ2-7; no reliable D call. The V gene's germline CDR1 is LGHDT and CDR2 YNNKEL (reference sequence). The CDR3 spans 12 residues. Trimming removed 1 base at V and 2 bases at J, with 3 bases between. The CDR3 spells CASSQVAYEQYL. DNA of the CDR3: TGTGCCAGCAGCCAAGTGGCCTACGAGCAGTACCTC.

Comment on this clonotype: This CDR3 is missing its conserved last phenylalanine or tryptophan, likely due to a read error. The V gene is TRBV9, the J gene TRBJ2-7; D uncertain. In germline, CDR1 is SGDLS, CDR2 YYNGEE. Trimming stripped 0 bases from V and 3 bases from J, with 4 bases between. The CDR3 has 12 residues. CDR3 sequence reads: CASSVDGYEQYS. The CDR3 bases are TGTGCCAGCAGCGTAGATGGCTACGAGCAGTACTCC.

This clonotype was observed many times. CDR3 coding DNA: TGTGCCACCAGTGAGACAGGAGGGACCGGGGAGCTGTTTTTT. Amino acid sequence: CATSETGGTGELFF. The chain joins TRBV24-1 to TRBJ2-2; the D call may be TRBD1 or TRBD2 (6 bases each). V lost 4 bases, J lost 5 bases, and 10 bases lay in between. The CDR3 spans 14 residues. Germline CDR1 KGHDR, CDR2 SFDVKD.

This rearrangement joins TRBV20-1 to TRBJ2-1; 7 bases agree with TRBD1. In germline, CDR1 is DFQATT, CDR2 SNEGSKA (reference sequence). Germline trimming cut 0 bases from V and 8 bases from J; bases unmatched to any gene: 10. This CDR3 has 15 residues. The CDR3 sequence: CSARDRGRGMHEQFF. The CDR3 DNA sequence: TGCAGTGCTAGAGATCGAGGCAGGGGGATGCATGAGCAGTTCTTC.

This clonotype showed up many times. This rearrangement joins TRBV27 to TRBJ1-1; the D gene is possibly TRBD1 (6 bases). V dropped 8 bases and J dropped 2 bases, with 12 bases sitting between them. Germline lookup yields CDR1 MNHEY and CDR2 SMNVEV (reference sequence). This CDR3 contains 13 residues. CDR3 sequence: CASLDRLNTEAFF. The CDR3 DNA reads TGTGCCAGCTTGGACAGACTAAACACTGAAGCTTTCTTT.

This clonotype was detected a few times. The chain has TRBV10-2 and TRBJ2-2; no definite D call. The CDR3 runs to 14 residues. In germline, CDR1 is WSHSY, CDR2 SAAADI. Trimming cost V 1 base and J 1 base, with 4 bases left between them. The CDR3 nucleotides are TGCGCCAGCAGTGAGTTTGTGAACACCGGGGAGCTGTTTTTT. It encodes CASSEFVNTGELFF.